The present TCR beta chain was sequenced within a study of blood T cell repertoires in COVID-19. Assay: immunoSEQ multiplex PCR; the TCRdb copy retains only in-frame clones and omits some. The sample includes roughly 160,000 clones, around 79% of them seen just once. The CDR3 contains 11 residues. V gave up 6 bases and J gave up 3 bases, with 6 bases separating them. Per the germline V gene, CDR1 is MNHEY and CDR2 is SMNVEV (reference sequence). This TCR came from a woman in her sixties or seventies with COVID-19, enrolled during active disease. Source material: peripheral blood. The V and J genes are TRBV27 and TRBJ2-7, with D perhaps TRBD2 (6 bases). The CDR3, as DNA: TGTGCCAGCAGAGCGGGCTACGAGCAGTACTTC. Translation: CASRAGYEQYF.